The 27 T cell receptor beta chains below come from one sample, sequenced in a study of T cell repertoires in cytomegalovirus infection. Which antigens these TCRs recognize remains unknown. TCRdb processed the reads anew with MiXCR; each CDR3 protein has one entry. Among some 700,000 distinct CDR3 sequences, 30% to 40% were seen once, and the ten largest hold 15% to 20%. The source material was cultured PBMCs, sampled from culture after CMV antigen stimulation. All receptors come from a human donor in good health (CMV status not recorded). Some clones in this sample may be carry-over from other donors' samples.

V is TRBV6-1 and J is TRBJ1-1; TRBD1 is a possible D gene (5 bases). Germline CDR1 MNHNS, CDR2 SASEGT. There are 15 residues in the CDR3. With 3 bases removed from V and 5 bases from J, the gap between germline ends came to 16 bases. The CDR3 coding sequence is TGTGCCAGCAGTGAGAGGGTCGGGGGTTGGACTGAAGCTTTCTTT. As protein: CASSERVGGWTEAFF.

The table lists this clonotype with a few counts. J is TRBJ2-3 and V is TRBV15, with 8 positions matching TRBD1. Germline loops: CDR1 LNHNV, CDR2 YYDKDF (reference sequence). V lost 0 bases, J lost 6 bases, and 5 bases stayed unmatched. The CDR3 length is 15 residues. The CDR3 region has the DNA TGTGCCACCAGCAGAGAGGGCAGGGGGCGCGATACGCAGTATTTT. It is translated as CATSREGRGRDTQYF.

V and J are TRBV7-9 and TRBJ1-1; unclear D gene. V lost 5 bases and J lost 0, with 7 bases in between. Germline V CDR1 and CDR2: SEHNR, FQNEAQ (reference sequence). This CDR3 is 13 amino acids long. The chain's CDR3 is CASSNKMNTEAFF. CDR3 coding DNA: TGTGCCAGCAGCAACAAAATGAACACTGAAGCTTTCTTT.

The rearrangement uses TRBV20-1 and TRBJ1-5; the D gene is possibly TRBD1 (5 bases). The CDR3 totals 17 residues. Germline V gene lookup returns CDR1 DFQATT and CDR2 SNEGSKA (reference sequence). V was shortened by 5 bases and J by 2 bases, with 22 bases between the two germline ends. The CDR3 nucleotides read TGCAGTGCTCGACCCCTCAGCGGGGGTGTGGGCAATCAGCCCCAGCATTTT. It codes for CSARPLSGGVGNQPQHF.

This clonotype was counted ten times or more. The chain uses TRBV7-8 and TRBJ1-4; 8 bases are shared with TRBD1. V shed 5 bases, J shed 0 bases, and the junction held 14 bases outside the gene matches. Looked up from germline, CDR1 is SGHVS and CDR2 is FQNEAQ. CDR3 length equals 19 residues. This chain's CDR3 is CASSQKPTGGSATNEKLFF. The CDR3 DNA sequence: TGTGCCAGCAGCCAAAAACCTACAGGGGGGAGTGCAACTAATGAAAAACTGTTTTTT.

In its sample, this clonotype was seen a few times. The gene calls are TRBV7-9 and TRBJ2-5; a possible D gene is TRBD2 (5 bases). Germline V lookup: CDR1 SEHNR, CDR2 FQNEAQ (reference sequence). There are 15 residues in the CDR3. Trimming pared 0 bases from V and 5 bases from J, leaving 13 bases between. CDR3 coding DNA: TGTGCCAGCAGCTTAGCGCGGGCTAGTTCGGAGACCCAGTACTTC. Translation gives CASSLARASSETQYF.

This clonotype has only a few counts. The gene calls are TRBV7-4 and TRBJ1-1, with a weak D call TRBD1 (5 bases). The germline V gene encodes CDR1 SGHVT and CDR2 SQSDAQ. V lost 7 bases and J 3 bases, leaving 21 bases between the germline ends. This CDR3 is 16 amino acids long. DNA of the CDR3: TGTGCCAGCAATCCAAGGGAGGGGCGCGAGGACACTGAAGCTTTCTTT. Protein product: CASNPREGREDTEAFF.

J is TRBJ2-3 and V is TRBV5-1, with 10 bases matching TRBD2. The V gene end was trimmed by 0 bases and the J gene end by 2 bases; junction bases not matched to a gene: 3. CDR3 size: 16 residues. Looked up from germline, CDR1 is SGHRS and CDR2 is YFSETQ. The chain's CDR3 is CASSLVLAGPTDTQYF. As DNA, the CDR3 is TGCGCCAGCAGCTTGGTACTAGCGGGACCCACAGATACGCAGTATTTT.

This clonotype was detected a few times. The CDR3 protein is CASSEGTWFDNEQFF. The CDR3 DNA reads TGTGCCAGCAGTGAAGGGACCTGGTTTGACAATGAGCAGTTCTTC. The gene calls are TRBV6-1 and TRBJ2-1, with unresolved D. V lost 1 base and J 5 bases, leaving 12 bases between the germline ends. The V gene's germline CDR1 is MNHNS and CDR2 SASEGT. CDR3 size: 15 residues.

The rearrangement joins TRBV3-1 to TRBJ2-5; D not resolved. Germline lookup yields CDR1 LGHDT and CDR2 YNNKEL (reference sequence). The ends were cut back, 4 bases at V and 2 bases at J, with 11 bases in the middle. CDR3 length: 14 residues. CDR3 DNA: TGTGCCAGCAGCCTCAACGTAGGACAAGAGACCCAGTACTTC. Protein product: CASSLNVGQETQYF.

This clonotype was picked up a small number of times. The V call is TRBV12-3 or TRBV12-4, the J call TRBJ2-7, with D maybe TRBD1 (5 bases). This CDR3 has 12 amino acids. V was trimmed by 4 bases and J by 5 bases, leaving 9 bases between them. CDR3 coding DNA: TGTGCCAGCAGTTCCACAGGCAACGAGCAGTACTTC. Its protein is CASSSTGNEQYF.

The sample holds a few counts of this clonotype. V usage is TRBV11-2 and J usage is TRBJ2-3; D is unresolved. CDR3 length equals 17 residues. Per the germline V gene, CDR1 is SGHAT and CDR2 is FQNNGV. The V gene lost 1 base and the J gene lost 2 bases, with 16 bases spanning the gap. The CDR3 reads CASSLGGWAEYTDTQYF. DNA of the CDR3: TGTGCCAGCAGCTTAGGAGGCTGGGCCGAGTACACAGATACGCAGTATTTT.

This clonotype turned up a few times. The chain employs TRBV25-1 and TRBJ1-2; weak D call: TRBD1 (5 bases). Germline V gives CDR1 MGHDK, CDR2 SYGVNS. The CDR3 is 12 amino acids. V gave up 5 bases and J gave up 10 bases, with 14 bases separating them. This CDR3 reads CASSWGVGYYTF. CDR3 sequence (DNA): TGTGCCAGCAGTTGGGGCGTGGGGTACTACACCTTC.

A few counts support this clonotype. The rearrangement joins TRBV4-1 to TRBJ2-3, with 7 bases aligning to TRBD2. Trimming at V came to 8 bases and at J to 6 bases, leaving 8 bases not matched to a gene. The CDR3 is 13 residues long. Germline CDR1 MGHRA, CDR2 YSYEKL. The CDR3 region is CASGGGPWDTQYF. Written as DNA, the CDR3 is TGCGCCAGCGGCGGGGGTCCTTGGGATACGCAGTATTTT.

This chain uses TRBV6-1 with TRBJ2-3; 12 bases map to TRBD2. The CDR3 is 17 amino acids. With V trimmed by 10 bases and J by 2 bases, 13 bases remained unmatched. Germline CDR1 and CDR2: MNHNS and SASEGT. The CDR3 coding sequence is TGTGCCACCATTTCACTAGCGGGGGGACAGAACACAGATACGCAGTATTTT. This translates into CATISLAGGQNTDTQYF.

The V and J genes are TRBV18 and TRBJ2-1; D ambiguous. Per the germline V gene, CDR1 is KGHSH and CDR2 is LQKENI. CDR3 length: 15 residues. CDR3 loop: CGSSPLVSSADEQFF. CDR3 sequence (DNA): TGTGGCTCGTCCCCTCTAGTTTCAAGTGCGGATGAGCAGTTCTTC.

The chain recombines TRBV6-2 or TRBV6-3 with TRBJ1-1; no clear D gene. Germline V gives CDR1 MNHEY, CDR2 SVGEGT. V lost 6 bases and J lost 6, with 11 bases in between. The CDR3 sequence is 12 residues long. CDR3 amino acids: CASSAERAEAFF. In DNA, the CDR3 is TGTGCCAGCAGCGCGGAGAGGGCTGAAGCTTTCTTT.

This clonotype was found many times. The rearrangement uses TRBV7-7 and TRBJ2-7; 12 nucleotides match TRBD1. The CDR3 is made up of 18 amino acids. Germline trimming cut 1 base from V and 1 base from J; bases unmatched to any gene: 8. The germline CDR1 and CDR2 sequences are SSHAT and FNYEAQ (reference sequence). In nucleotides, the CDR3 is TGTGCCAGCAGCTTAGAGGGGGACAGGGGGCTTTGTTCCTACGAGCAGTACTTC. This sequence encodes CASSLEGDRGLCSYEQYF.

This clonotype was picked up a small number of times. CDR3 residues: CASSASRTGVAPSYNEQFF. In DNA form, the CDR3 reads TGTGCCAGCAGCGCTTCGAGGACAGGGGTAGCGCCTAGCTACAATGAGCAGTTCTTC. This rearrangement joins TRBV14 to TRBJ2-1; 9 nucleotides agree with TRBD1. J was trimmed by 3 bases and V by 5 bases; bases with no gene match: 17. The CDR3 is made up of 19 amino acids. Germline CDR1 reads SGHDN; CDR2 reads FVKESK. The full variable domain, in which reference TRBV14 and TRBJ2-1 provide the parts outside the CDR3, is EAGVTQFPSHSVIEKGQTVTLRCDPISGHDNLYWYRRVMGKEIKFLLHFVKESKQDESGMPNNRFLAERTGGTYSTLKVQPAELEDSGVYFCASSASRTGVAPSYNEQFFGPGTRLTVL.

The V gene is TRBV20-1, the J gene TRBJ2-7; D perhaps matches TRBD2 (6 bases). The V gene lost 5 bases and the J gene lost 0 bases, with 11 bases spanning the gap. This CDR3 is built from 13 residues. Germline CDR1 DFQATT, CDR2 SNEGSKA (reference sequence). The CDR3 loop reads CSAAAGISYEQYF. CDR3 coding DNA: TGCAGTGCTGCCGCGGGGATCTCCTACGAGCAGTACTTC.

This clonotype appeared a few times. This rearrangement joins TRBV7-8 to TRBJ2-1; the D call may be TRBD1 or TRBD2 (5 bases each). Trimming left V 5 bases short and J 4 bases short, with 12 bases between. The CDR3 is 14 residues long. In germline, CDR1 is SGHVS, CDR2 FQNEAQ. CDR3 protein: CASSDRDAYNEQFF. CDR3 in DNA: TGTGCCAGCAGCGATAGGGACGCATACAATGAGCAGTTCTTC.

V usage is TRBV12-3 or TRBV12-4 and J usage is TRBJ2-3; TRBD2 matches at 13 bases. The ends lost 1 base at V and 5 bases at J; junction bases unmatched: 6. The CDR3 contains 17 residues. CDR3 sequence (DNA): TGTGCCAGCAGTTTAGAAACTAGCGGGGGGGCCGGAGATACGCAGTATTTT. Its protein is CASSLETSGGAGDTQYF.

The chain recombines TRBV7-8 with TRBJ1-2; D might be TRBD1 (5 bases). V was clipped by 5 bases and J by 2 bases, with 12 bases between them. The CDR3 contains 14 residues. CDR1 and CDR2 (germline): SGHVS, FQNEAQ. The CDR3 loop reads CASSEGTGNYGYTF. The DNA of the CDR3 is TGTGCCAGCAGCGAAGGGACGGGGAACTATGGCTACACCTTC.

The chain employs TRBV6-1 and TRBJ1-1; weak D call: TRBD1 (6 bases). The germline V gene has CDR1 MNHNS and CDR2 SASEGT. The CDR3 runs to 14 residues. Trimming cost V 7 bases and J 2 bases, with 14 bases left between them. For the CDR3, the DNA is TGTGCCAGCACCCAGGGGTACAGAAACACTGAAGCTTTCTTT. This gives the protein CASTQGYRNTEAFF.

This clonotype occurred many times. In nucleotides, the CDR3 is TGCAGTGCTAGTGGGACGGCTAATTCACCCCTCCACTTT. Its translation: CSASGTANSPLHF. The chain links TRBV20-1 to TRBJ1-6; D might be TRBD1 (5 bases). The CDR3 length is 13 residues. Looked up from germline, CDR1 is DFQATT and CDR2 is SNEGSKA (reference sequence). V was shortened by 3 bases and J by 6 bases, with 9 bases between the two germline ends.

The chain is built from TRBV28 and TRBJ2-7; possibly TRBD1 or TRBD2 for D (5 bases each). The CDR3 sequence is 12 residues long. Germline CDR1 MDHEN, CDR2 SYDVKM. Trimming removed 3 bases from V and 6 bases from J, with 9 bases in between. CDR3 region: CASSLTAVEQYF. The CDR3 nucleotides are TGTGCCAGCAGTTTGACAGCGGTCGAGCAGTACTTC.

J is TRBJ2-3 and V is TRBV5-1; the D gene could be TRBD1 or TRBD2 (5 bases each). Trimming stripped 6 bases from V and 7 bases from J, with 18 bases between. Germline V lookup: CDR1 SGHRS, CDR2 YFSETQ. This CDR3 contains 14 residues. As DNA, the CDR3 is TGCGCCAGCACCCCCCTGTTGGGGGAAAATACGCAGTATTTT. As protein: CASTPLLGENTQYF.